The 15 T cell receptor beta chains given below trace back to one sample, sequenced in a study of circulating tumor DNA in untreated peripheral T-cell lymphoma. Libraries were prepared by immunoSEQ multiplex PCR; TCRdb keeps only in-frame clonotypes and omits some of them. The sample includes some 10,000 clones, about 75% of them seen just once. The sequenced sample was tumor tissue. The receptors shown here come from a human donor with peripheral T-cell lymphoma.

DNA of the CDR3: TGTGCCACCAGCAGAGATTTGATGCATCAGGATGGCTACACCTTC. This translates into CATSRDLMHQDGYTF. V is TRBV15 and J is TRBJ1-2; D unclear. The CDR3 sequence is 15 residues long. Germline CDR1 and CDR2: LNHNV and YYDKDF (reference sequence). Trimming took off 0 bases at V and 6 bases at J, with 14 bases between the two ends.

This clone occurred a few times. The chain combines TRBV29-1 with TRBJ1-2; 8 bases are a match to TRBD1. The CDR3 totals 13 residues. CDR1 is SQVTM, CDR2 ANQGSEA, per germline. V gave up 5 bases and J gave up 2 bases; unmatched junction bases: 4. CDR3 region: CSVSRDRNYGYTF. The DNA for the CDR3 is TGCAGCGTTTCCCGGGACAGGAACTATGGCTACACCTTC. Full variable domain (outside the CDR3, taken from reference TRBV29-1 and TRBJ1-2): SAVISQKPSRDICQRGTSLTIQCQVDSQVTMMFWYRQQPGQSLTLIATANQGSEATYESGFVIDKFPISRPNLTFSTLTVSNMSPEDSSIYLCSVSRDRNYGYTFGSGTRLTVV.

The V and J genes are TRBV19 and TRBJ2-7; TRBD1 matches 10 bases. The CDR3 sequence is 14 residues long. J gave up 7 bases and V 4 bases, and 7 bases lay outside the gene matches. Per germline, CDR1 LNHDA and CDR2 SQIVND (reference sequence). The CDR3 reads CASSNRDRGYEQYF. CDR3 in DNA: TGTGCCAGTAGTAACCGGGACAGGGGATATGAGCAGTACTTC.

The chain recombines TRBV19 with TRBJ1-1; D is perhaps TRBD1 (6 bases). The CDR3 spans 21 residues. Trimming cost V 2 bases and J 0 bases, with 28 bases left between them. Germline V gene lookup returns CDR1 LNHDA and CDR2 SQIVND (reference sequence). In DNA form, the CDR3 reads TGTGCCAGTAGTATAAGGCAGACAGGTTTAACCTACACTATAATGAACACTGAAGCTTTCTTT. It codes for CASSIRQTGLTYTIMNTEAFF.

The rearrangement joins TRBV28 to TRBJ1-4; D not resolved. Germline values: CDR1 MDHEN, CDR2 SYDVKM. CDR3 length equals 14 residues. The V and J ends lost 2 bases and 0 bases respectively, with 4 bases between them. The CDR3 is CASSLRATNEKLFF. In nucleotides, the CDR3 is TGTGCCAGCAGTTTAAGGGCAACTAATGAAAAACTGTTTTTT.

DNA for the CDR3: TGTGCCAGCACCACCCGCCCGTTCTCTGGAAACACCATATATTTT. Protein: CASTTRPFSGNTIYF. The chain joins TRBV12-5 to TRBJ1-3; D ambiguous. There are 15 residues in the CDR3. Germline CDR1 and CDR2: LGHNT and FRNRAP.

V gene TRBV7-8 combines with J gene TRBJ2-1; possible D gene TRBD2, 6 bases. Germline V gene lookup returns CDR1 SGHVS and CDR2 FQNEAQ. V dropped 4 bases and J dropped 2 bases, with 12 bases sitting between them. The CDR3 consists of 15 residues. The CDR3 spells CASSSLGGAYNEQFF. The CDR3 DNA sequence: TGTGCCAGCAGCTCCCTTGGCGGGGCCTACAATGAGCAGTTCTTC.

The table lists this clone with a few counts. The chain recombines TRBV18 with TRBJ1-4; 12 bases agree with TRBD1. CDR1 and CDR2 from the germline V gene are KGHSH and LQKENI. Germline trimming cut 3 bases from V and 0 bases from J; bases unmatched to any gene: 2. This CDR3 is built from 17 residues. CDR3 in amino acids: CASSPGQGAATNEKLFF. DNA of the CDR3: TGTGCCAGCTCACCGGGACAGGGGGCTGCAACTAATGAAAAACTGTTTTTT.

This clone was counted only a few times. The DNA of the CDR3 is TGTGCCAGTAGTATAGGTGTAACGATTTCACCCCTCCACTTT. Translated, it gives CASSIGVTISPLHF. This rearrangement joins TRBV19 to TRBJ1-6; D remains unclear. This CDR3 region has 14 residues. V dropped 1 base and J dropped 9 bases, with 10 bases sitting between them. Germline V gene sequence: CDR1 LNHDA, CDR2 SQIVND (reference sequence).

The chain is built from TRBV18 and TRBJ1-2; 8 bases fit TRBD1. Per germline, CDR1 KGHSH and CDR2 LQKENI. The CDR3 runs 14 residues. Unmatched junction bases numbered 9, after V lost 4 bases and J lost 8 bases. This chain's CDR3 is CASSLPRGQGGYTF. The CDR3 DNA reads as TGTGCCAGCTCACTTCCCAGGGGGCAGGGAGGCTACACCTTC. The entire variable domain, with the rest obtained from reference TRBV18 and TRBJ1-2, is as follows: NAGVMQNPRHLVRRRGQEARLRCSPMKGHSHVYWYRQLPEEGLKFMVYLQKENIIDESGMPKERFSAEFPKEGPSILRIQQVVRGDSAAYFCASSLPRGQGGYTFGSGTRLTVV.

The V and J genes are TRBV11-3 and TRBJ2-7; no firm D call. Germline-derived CDR1 and CDR2 are SGHNT and YENEEA. CDR3 length equals 20 residues. Deletions cut 2 bases from V and 0 bases from J, with 26 bases between. In DNA form, the CDR3 reads TGTGCCAGCAGCTTAATAGGCGTCGTCCTCCGACCCGCAGGCTCCTACGAGCAGTACTTC. Residues: CASSLIGVVLRPAGSYEQYF.

This rearrangement joins TRBV28 to TRBJ2-5, with D uncertain. The V gene lost 6 bases and the J gene lost 1 base, with 12 bases spanning the gap. The CDR3 is 14 amino acids. Germline V lookup: CDR1 MDHEN, CDR2 SYDVKM. The CDR3 loop reads CASSGRVLQETQYF. The CDR3 nucleotides are TGTGCCAGCAGCGGCCGGGTCCTCCAAGAGACCCAGTACTTC.

This sequence joins TRBV4-1 and TRBJ2-5; 9 bases line up with TRBD1. CDR1 MGHRA and CDR2 YSYEKL come from the germline V gene. V gave up 3 bases and J gave up 4 bases; unmatched junction bases: 6. This CDR3 contains 15 residues. The CDR3 region has the DNA TGCGCCAGCAGCCATCCCGGGACAGGGATAGAGACCCAGTACTTC. Protein: CASSHPGTGIETQYF.

The rearrangement uses TRBV18 and TRBJ2-7, with TRBD2 identical over 11 bases. V was clipped by 3 bases and J by 5 bases; unmatched bases: 0. This CDR3 has 13 residues. Germline V gene sequence: CDR1 KGHSH, CDR2 LQKENI. CDR3 region: CASSPGLADEQYF. The CDR3 coding sequence is TGTGCCAGCTCACCGGGACTAGCGGACGAGCAGTACTTC.

The CDR3 reads CASRNLRQGITEAFF. The CDR3 nucleotides read TGTGCCAGTAGGAACCTGAGACAGGGTATCACTGAAGCTTTCTTT. The chain joins TRBV19 to TRBJ1-1, with 7 bases that match TRBD1. CDR3 length: 15 residues. The junction had 11 bases not matched to a gene; V was cut back by 6 bases and J by 4 bases. Germline CDR1 reads LNHDA; CDR2 reads SQIVND (reference sequence).